This T cell receptor (beta chain) was captured in a study of shared clonotypes between healthy human individuals. Germline CDR1 MDHEN, CDR2 SYDVKM. The CDR3 runs 11 residues. Clones were sequenced by immunoSEQ multiplex PCR, and TCRdb holds only the in-frame ones, with some missing. The sample has about 490,000 clones, approximately 84% seen once; the top ten hold approximately 12%. The chain links TRBV28 to TRBJ1-2; D is uncertain. The TCR originated in a woman aged 40 to 50 in good health. Some clones in this sample may be carry-over from other donors' samples. The sample taken for sequencing was PBMCs. The CDR3 is CGAGLGSGYTF. CDR3 sequence (DNA): TGTGGGGCGGGTTTGGGGTCCGGCTACACCTTC.